Below, one TCR beta chain is given with its context. The antigen it recognizes is unknown. This may be a read error, as it is one base from a much larger clone. These data are taken from a study of response to subunit inactivated influenza vaccine (dated by TCRdb to the late 2010s). About the study as a whole: Deep quantitative T cell receptor repertoire profiling was used in the study to track responses to a trivalent subunit inactivated influenza vaccine.

General conclusions and limits of the study: It was suggested by the authors that each seasonal influenza vaccination may recruit only a limited number of new T cells.

In the germline V gene, CDR1 corresponds to MNHNS and CDR2 to SASEGT. The CDR3 has 16 amino acids, counting the end cysteine and phenylalanine. Only the CDR3 DNA is retained, 48 bases long and in frame from the first base. Trimming removed 9 bases from V and 5 bases from J, leaving 22 bases between the germline ends. The method behind the library was RT-PCR. Sequencing instrument: Illumina HiSeq 2500. TCRdb reprocessed the public reads (quality trimming at Q25 with fastp, clone calling with MiXCR) and kept in-frame beta chains. CDR3 protein duplicates are merged, each entry listing the most common genes and DNA. A total of under 800,000 distinct CDR3 sequences appear in this sample, about 15% of them only once. The ten largest make up 5.5% to 7% of the sample.

The chain was built from TRBV6-1 and TRBJ1-4; matching of 6 bases hints at TRBD1 as the D gene. The material sequenced was PBMCs from blood, taken approximately 15 days before vaccination. This sequence was found in a man in his forties or fifties who received an inactivated influenza vaccine. Donor details come from another sample of the same person, matched by shared clones. Here is the DNA: TGTGCCAGTTGCCACACAACAGGGAGGGCAAATGAAAAACTGTTTTTT. This encodes CASCHTTGRANEKLFF.